The present TCR beta chain was sequenced within a study of metastatic and nonmetastatic thyroid tumors. Across the whole study: Both malignant and benign thyroid patients supplied peripheral blood and tumor or nodule tissue samples, across which the repertoires of these patients were then compared. Study results and limitations: The study reportedly found significantly higher TCR beta diversity in malignant thyroid tumors than benign nodules, in blood and tumor.

Per the original data handling: What underpinned the distant-metastasis classifier for papillary thyroid cancer was the set of CDR3 differences across clinicopathological groups. MiXCR re-clonotyped the PCR reads for TCRdb. TCRdb's processing, not the authors' own work, is the source of the V and J calls. The sample contains approximately 13,000 clones, 20% to 25% of which appear only once. Thyroid surgery had not been preceded by any treatment in any patient. In this sample, this clone turned up many times. No antigen is known for it. The TCR comes from a female donor with papillary thyroid cancer or a benign thyroid nodule (not recorded which). Some clones in this sample may be carry-over from other donors' samples. The sequencing input was blood.

The CDR3 sequence: CASSQDPSGGPYEQFF. The CDR3 coding sequence is TGTGCCAGCAGCCAAGATCCTAGCGGGGGGCCTTATGAGCAGTTCTTC. V gene TRBV4-2 combines with J gene TRBJ2-1; 11 nucleotides match TRBD2. Per germline, CDR1 LGHNA and CDR2 YNFKEQ. Trimming removed 0 bases from V and 8 bases from J; junction bases left unmatched: 6. The CDR3 length is 16 residues.